The 15 T cell receptor beta chains below were found in one sample sequenced in a study of T cell responses to AZD1222 COVID-19 vaccine (dated by TCRdb to the early 2020s). Preparation of the library involved the immunoSEQ multiplex PCR assay. In its TCRdb copy, this immuneACCESS table keeps in-frame sequences only and misses some clones. Where compared with another copy, unresolved V genes explain less than half of these, and the others have no known cause. Recorded for this sample are around 99,000 clones; roughly 89% of them occurred a single time. The ten largest clones take up roughly 21% of the sample. According to the study, the label for this sample's time point signals: baseline before first vaccination. The specimen comprised peripheral blood, sampled on day 0 of AZD1222 vaccination. The receptor source for this set is an adult in good health.

The chain has TRBV3-1 (or the pseudogene TRBV3-2) and TRBJ2-7; D possibly corresponds to TRBD1 (5 bases). The CDR3 length is 15 residues. Trimming pared 5 bases from V and 0 bases from J, leaving 14 bases between. Germline V gene lookup returns CDR1 LGHDT and CDR2 YNNKEL (reference sequence). The CDR3 DNA sequence: TGTGCCAGCAGCAGCCCCCAGGGCAGCTCCTACGAGCAGTACTTC. It is translated as CASSSPQGSSYEQYF.

CDR3 coding DNA: TGTGCCAGCAGCCGCCGGGACAGCTATGGCTACACCTTC. The encoded protein is CASSRRDSYGYTF. This chain connects TRBV7-9 to TRBJ1-2; 7 positions agree with TRBD1. Losses at the gene ends were 5 bases for V and 4 bases for J; bases not matched to a gene: 4. This CDR3 contains 13 residues. Germline V gene sequence: CDR1 SEHNR, CDR2 FQNEAQ (reference sequence). The entire variable domain, with the rest obtained from reference TRBV7-9 and TRBJ1-2, is as follows: DTGVSQNPRHKITKRGQNVTFRCDPISEHNRLYWYRQTLGQGPEFLTYFQNEAQLEKSRLLSDRFSAERPKGSFSTLEIQRTEQGDSAMYLCASSRRDSYGYTFGSGTRLTVV.

The DNA for the CDR3 is TGTGCCAGCAGATCATTTACTAGTATTCATGAGCAGTTCTTC. It yields the protein CASRSFTSIHEQFF. The chain links TRBV5-5 to TRBJ2-1; tentative D call: TRBD2 (5 bases). V was cut by 5 bases and J by 8 bases, with 17 bases left in between. Per the germline V gene, CDR1 is SGHKS and CDR2 is YYEKEE (reference sequence). The CDR3 runs to 14 residues.

The rearrangement uses TRBV7-6 and TRBJ2-1; D is unclear. Trimming pared 1 base from V and 1 base from J, leaving 5 bases between. Per germline, CDR1 SGHVS and CDR2 FNYEAQ. The CDR3 consists of 14 residues. The CDR3 here is CASSLGMSYNEQFF. CDR3 DNA: TGTGCCAGCAGCTTAGGGATGTCCTACAATGAGCAGTTCTTC.

CDR3 nucleotides: TGTGCCAGCAGCCCGGGACAGTTCACTGAAGCTTTCTTT. Amino acids: CASSPGQFTEAFF. The chain has TRBV13 and TRBJ1-1; TRBD1 matches 7 bases. The ends lost 5 bases at V and 4 bases at J; junction bases unmatched: 4. Per germline, CDR1 PRHDT and CDR2 FYEKMQ (reference sequence). The CDR3 extends over 13 amino acids.

The genes are TRBV5-1 and TRBJ1-6; D gene uncertain. Deletions cut 5 bases from V and 5 bases from J, with 8 bases between. The CDR3 runs to 13 residues. CDR1 SGHRS and CDR2 YFSETQ come from the germline V gene. CDR3 DNA: TGCGCCAGCAGTTGGACGGATAATTCACCCCTCCACTTT. Amino acids: CASSWTDNSPLHF. Based on the CDR3 plus reference TRBV5-1 and TRBJ1-6, the full variable domain is KAGVTQTPRYLIKTRGQQVTLSCSPISGHRSVSWYQQTPGQGLQFLFEYFSETQRNKGNFPGRFSGRQFSNSRSEMNVSTLELGDSALYLCASSWTDNSPLHFGNGTRLTVT.

The CDR3 bases are TGCAGCGCCCCGGGACCTGATGGCTACACCTTC. Encoded protein: CSAPGPDGYTF. This rearrangement joins TRBV29-1 to TRBJ1-2; a possible D gene is TRBD1 (5 bases). This CDR3 is 11 amino acids long. The V end lost 7 bases, the J end lost 6 bases, and 12 bases lay between the germline ends. Germline CDR1 reads SQVTM; CDR2 reads ANQGSEA.

V usage is TRBV7-8 and J usage is TRBJ2-7; TRBD1 might be the D (6 bases). This CDR3 contains 15 residues. From germline, CDR1 is SGHVS and CDR2 FQNEAQ. V was pared by 3 bases and J by 6 bases, with 18 bases between. CDR3 DNA: TGTGCCAGCAGCTTCGATGAGACAGGAAGGCGCGAGCAGTACTTC. Protein sequence: CASSFDETGRREQYF.

This chain links TRBV7-9 with TRBJ2-6; 12 nucleotides line up with TRBD2. J was trimmed by 0 bases and V by 1 base; bases with no gene match: 4. CDR3 length equals 19 residues. CDR1 and CDR2 from the germline V gene are SEHNR and FQNEAQ (reference sequence). The CDR3 nucleotides are TGTGCCAGCAGCTTAGAGCTAGCGGGGGGGCTCTCTGGGGCCAACGTCCTGACTTTC. Protein: CASSLELAGGLSGANVLTF.

The chain uses TRBV18 and TRBJ2-7; D remains ambiguous. The germline V gene encodes CDR1 KGHSH and CDR2 LQKENI. CDR3 size: 12 residues. V was cut by 2 bases and J by 5 bases, with 7 bases left in between. The CDR3 coding sequence is TGTGCCAGCTCACCAGGAAGGGACGAGCAGTACTTC. It encodes CASSPGRDEQYF.

This rearrangement joins TRBV9 to TRBJ2-3; D is perhaps TRBD1 or TRBD2 (5 bases each). From germline, CDR1 is SGDLS and CDR2 YYNGEE. The CDR3 runs to 14 residues. The germline V and J ends were trimmed by 0 bases and 6 bases, with 11 bases remaining between them. The CDR3 loop is CASSVAGPGDTQYF. CDR3 coding DNA: TGTGCCAGCAGCGTAGCGGGGCCCGGGGATACGCAGTATTTT.

CDR3 sequence: CAWGEGDNSPLHF. The DNA for the CDR3 is TGTGCCTGGGGCGAGGGGGATAATTCACCCCTCCACTTT. This chain uses TRBV5-4 with TRBJ1-6; maybe TRBD1 (6 bases). Germline CDR1 is SGHNT and CDR2 is YYREEE (reference sequence). The V end was cut by 10 bases, the J end by 5 bases, with 13 bases between. CDR3 length: 13 residues.

This clone is a singleton in its sample. The chain has TRBV7-2 and TRBJ2-7, with 10 positions matching TRBD2. The CDR3 covers 17 residues. V was pared by 5 bases and J by 2 bases, with 12 bases of the junction left unmatched. The V gene's germline CDR1 is SGHTA and CDR2 FQGNSA. The CDR3 DNA is TGTGCCAGCAGCAAGCGAGAAAGCGGGGGGGCGCCCTACGAGCAGTACTTC. It yields the protein CASSKRESGGAPYEQYF.

This clone was observed a few times. The chain is built from TRBV2 and TRBJ1-5; D is uncertain. CDR3 size: 14 residues. CDR1 is SNHLY, CDR2 FYNNEI, per germline. With 7 bases removed from V and 5 bases from J, the gap between germline ends came to 15 bases. The CDR3 nucleotides read TGTGCCAGCACCCTGTTGGGTTTCGATCAGCCCCAGCATTTT. Translation gives CASTLLGFDQPQHF.

The gene calls are TRBV30 and TRBJ1-2; perhaps TRBD1 as D (6 bases). This CDR3 has 14 amino acids. CDR1 GTSNPN and CDR2 SVGIG come from the germline V gene (reference sequence). Trimming cost V 1 base and J 1 base, with 10 bases left between them. The CDR3 DNA reads TGTGCCTGGAGTGACAGGACAGTTAACTATGGCTACACCTTC. It specifies CAWSDRTVNYGYTF.